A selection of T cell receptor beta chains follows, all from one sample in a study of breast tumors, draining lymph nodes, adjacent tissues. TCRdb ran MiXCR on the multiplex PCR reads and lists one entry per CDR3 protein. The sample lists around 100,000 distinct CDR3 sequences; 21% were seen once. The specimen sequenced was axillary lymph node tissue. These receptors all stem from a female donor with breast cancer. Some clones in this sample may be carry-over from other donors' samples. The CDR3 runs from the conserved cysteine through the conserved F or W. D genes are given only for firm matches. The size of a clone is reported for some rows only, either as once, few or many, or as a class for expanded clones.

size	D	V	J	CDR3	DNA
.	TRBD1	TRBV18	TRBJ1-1	CASSPVQGPEAFF	TGTGCCAGCTCACCAGTACAGGGGCCTGAAGCTTTCTTT
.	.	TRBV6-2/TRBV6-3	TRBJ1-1	CASWDTPMNTEAFF	TGTGCCAGCTGGGACACTCCTATGAACACTGAAGCTTTCTTT
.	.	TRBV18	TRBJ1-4	CASSPKDPNYEKLFF	TGTGCCAGCTCACCAAAAGACCCGAATTATGAAAAACTGTTTTTT
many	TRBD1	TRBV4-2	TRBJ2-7	CASSDFRDRNYEQYF	TGTGCCAGCAGCGACTTCCGGGACAGAAACTACGAGCAGTACTTC
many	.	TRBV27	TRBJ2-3	CASSPPSRAAQYF	TGTGCCAGCAGTCCCCCTTCCCGCGCGGCGCAGTATTTT
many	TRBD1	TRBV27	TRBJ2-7	CASYSTGGSYEQYF	TGTGCCAGCTATTCGACAGGGGGCTCCTACGAGCAGTACTTC
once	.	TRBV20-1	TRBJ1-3	CSASEGAVSGNTIYF	TGCAGTGCTAGCGAGGGCGCAGTCTCTGGAAACACCATATATTTT
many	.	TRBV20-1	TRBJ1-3	CSASSRSGNTIYF	TGCAGTGCTAGTTCCCGCTCTGGAAACACCATATATTTT
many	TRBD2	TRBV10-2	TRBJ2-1	CASSESRGRALLNEQFF	TGCGCCAGCAGTGAGAGCCGCGGGAGGGCCCTATTGAATGAGCAGTTCTTC
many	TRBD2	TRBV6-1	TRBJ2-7	CASSQAGGIYEQYF	TGTGCCAGCAGCCAAGCGGGAGGGATCTACGAGCAGTACTTC
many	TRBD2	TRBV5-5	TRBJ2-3	CASSLVRLAGLTDTQYF	TGTGCCAGCAGCTTGGTCCGATTAGCGGGATTGACAGATACGCAGTATTTT
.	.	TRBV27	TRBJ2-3	CASGLSGRDPDTQYF	TGTGCCAGCGGTTTGTCCGGGCGGGACCCAGATACGCAGTATTTT
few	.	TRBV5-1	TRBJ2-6	CASSHSGANVLTF	TGCGCCAGCAGCCACTCTGGGGCCAACGTCCTGACTTTC
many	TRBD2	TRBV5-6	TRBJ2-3	CASSSPIAGGRTDTQYF	TGTGCCAGCAGCAGCCCGATAGCGGGAGGGAGGACAGATACGCAGTATTTT
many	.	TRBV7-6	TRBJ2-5	CASSLIAYVGETQYF	TGTGCCAGCAGCTTAATAGCCTATGTAGGAGAGACCCAGTACTTC
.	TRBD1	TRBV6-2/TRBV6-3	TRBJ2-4	CASVKTGGQSIQYF	TGTGCCAGCGTTAAGACAGGGGGCCAAAGCATTCAGTACTTC
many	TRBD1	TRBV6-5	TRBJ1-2	CASSYSRDSVAGYTF	TGTGCCAGCAGTTACTCGAGGGACAGCGTCGCTGGCTACACCTTC
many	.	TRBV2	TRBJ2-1	CASSEKGRQFF	TGTGCCAGCAGTGAAAAGGGACGGCAGTTCTTC
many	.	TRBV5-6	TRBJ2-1	CASSALGVEPGNEQFF	TGTGCCAGCAGCGCTCTTGGGGTAGAGCCGGGCAATGAGCAGTTCTTC
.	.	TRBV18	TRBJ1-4	CASSPRPQDSTNEKLFF	TGTGCCAGCTCACCAAGACCGCAGGACTCAACTAATGAAAAACTGTTTTTT
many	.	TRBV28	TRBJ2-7	CASSLAGHSYEQYF	TGTGCCAGCAGTCTGGCGGGACATTCCTACGAGCAGTACTTC
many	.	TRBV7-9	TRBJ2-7	CASSLGVGPYEQYF	TGTGCCAGCAGCTTAGGTGTCGGACCCTACGAGCAGTACTTC
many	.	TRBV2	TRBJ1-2	CASSEDRGYTF	TGTGCCAGCAGTGAAGACCGTGGCTACACCTTC
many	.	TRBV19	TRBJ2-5	CASRPAGRGGETQYF	TGTGCCAGCCGACCCGCAGGACGAGGAGGGGAGACCCAGTACTTC
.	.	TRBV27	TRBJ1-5	CASSPSRDQPQHF	TGTGCCAGCAGTCCCAGCAGGGATCAGCCCCAGCATTTT
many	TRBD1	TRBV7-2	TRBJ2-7	CASSSWTGVYEQYF	TGTGCCAGCAGCTCCTGGACAGGGGTGTACGAGCAGTACTTC
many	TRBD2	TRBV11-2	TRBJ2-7	CASSPLAGRYEQYF	TGTGCCAGCAGCCCGCTAGCGGGGAGGTACGAGCAGTACTTC
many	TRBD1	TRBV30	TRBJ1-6	CAWSSPGTGHSPLHF	TGTGCCTGGAGCAGTCCCGGGACAGGGCATTCACCCCTCCACTTT
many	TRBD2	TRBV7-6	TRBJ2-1	CASSFPGGGDYNEQFF	TGTGCCAGCAGCTTTCCCGGGGGGGGGGACTACAATGAGCAGTTCTTC